The 23 T cell receptor beta chains below all came from one sample that was sequenced in a study of CD8+ T cells in alopecia areata. RNA was extracted and reverse transcribed into cDNA as the sequencing template. Clones were read by immunoSEQ multiplex PCR, and TCRdb kept only the in-frame ones, dropping some. The sample includes about 180,000 clones, 51% of them seen just once. Treatment specified: oral pan-JAK inhibitor, 5-10 mg twice daily. The material was CD8+ T cells sorted from blood, obtained around week 53, from a patient treated with tofacitinib. These receptors originate from a human donor with alopecia areata.

The J gene is TRBJ2-3, the V gene TRBV27, with 13 nucleotides matching TRBD2. The CDR3 runs 17 residues. Germline V lookup: CDR1 MNHEY, CDR2 SMNVEV (reference sequence). Trimming cost V 5 bases and J 2 bases; bases outside gene matches: 7. CDR3: CASSPGTSGDYTDTQYF. The CDR3 nucleotides are TGTGCCAGCAGTCCAGGGACTAGCGGGGATTACACAGATACGCAGTATTTT.

The J gene is TRBJ2-3, the V gene TRBV6-1; D could derive from TRBD1 or TRBD2 (5 bases each). The CDR3 loop spans 16 amino acids. V was clipped by 0 bases and J by 5 bases, with 15 bases between them. Per germline, CDR1 MNHNS and CDR2 SASEGT. The CDR3 nucleotides are TGTGCCAGCAGTGAAGCAGCCGGGACCGGAGGAGATACGCAGTATTTT. The encoded protein is CASSEAAGTGGDTQYF.

CDR3 sequence reads: CATAHPKGGNTEAFF. The CDR3 DNA follows: TGTGCCACCGCTCATCCAAAAGGGGGAAACACTGAAGCTTTCTTT. This chain uses TRBV6-5 with TRBJ1-1; possibly TRBD1 for D (6 bases). The CDR3 has 15 residues. The V end was cut by 10 bases, the J end by 2 bases, with 20 bases between. Germline CDR1 is MNHEY and CDR2 is SVGAGI.

The genes are TRBV2 and TRBJ2-6, with D unresolved. This CDR3 has 13 amino acids. Trimming left V 8 bases short and J 3 bases short, with 8 bases between. Germline CDR1 and CDR2: SNHLY and FYNNEI. The CDR3 region is CASHGVGANVLTF. Written as DNA, the CDR3 is TGTGCCAGCCACGGTGTTGGGGCCAACGTCCTGACTTTC.

V is TRBV9 and J is TRBJ2-5; D could derive from TRBD1 or TRBD2 (5 bases each). Germline lookup yields CDR1 SGDLS and CDR2 YYNGEE. This CDR3 is 16 amino acids long. The V gene lost 2 bases and the J gene lost 2 bases, with 16 bases spanning the gap. CDR3 protein: CASSVEHGARQETQYF. The DNA of the CDR3 is TGTGCCAGCAGCGTTGAACACGGGGCGCGGCAAGAGACCCAGTACTTC.

This clone was detected only once. J is TRBJ2-2 and V is TRBV27; 7 positions agree with TRBD1. V dropped 3 bases and J dropped 7; count of bases not matched to a gene: 5. CDR3 length equals 14 residues. Germline V gene lookup returns CDR1 MNHEY and CDR2 SMNVEV (reference sequence). Here the CDR3 reads CASSLDRQGGELFF. CDR3 sequence (DNA): TGTGCCAGCAGTTTGGACCGACAGGGCGGGGAGCTGTTTTTT.

This clone was recorded a few times. V usage is TRBV29-1 and J usage is TRBJ2-3; perhaps TRBD1 as D (6 bases). Trimming cost V 7 bases and J 5 bases, with 7 bases left between them. Germline values: CDR1 SQVTM, CDR2 ANQGSEA. The CDR3 is 10 residues long. This chain's CDR3 is CSATGDTQYF. CDR3 in DNA: TGCAGCGCGACAGGAGATACGCAGTATTTT.

Only a few counts were recorded for this clone. This chain uses TRBV6-6 with TRBJ2-2; D uncertain. This CDR3 is built from 12 residues. V was clipped by 5 bases and J by 8 bases, with 9 bases between them. Germline V gene sequence: CDR1 MNHNY, CDR2 SVGAGI (reference sequence). CDR3 protein: CASSTLEGELFF. The CDR3, as DNA: TGTGCCAGCAGTACCCTGGAGGGGGAGCTGTTTTTT.

In the case of this clone: Its ends do not fully match the called genes, so a read error is possible. The V gene is TRBV7-7, the J gene TRBJ1-3; D is unclear. Germline CDR1 and CDR2: SSHAT and FNYEAQ (reference sequence). This CDR3 region has 13 residues. CDR3: CASSLAVGDTIYF. The CDR3 nucleotides are TGTGCTAGCAGCTTAGCGGTCGGGGACACCATATATTTT.

The rearrangement links TRBV10-3 to TRBJ2-3, with 8 bases lining up with TRBD2. This CDR3 has 15 residues. The V gene's germline CDR1 is ENHRY and CDR2 SYGVKD. V gave up 4 bases and J gave up 2 bases; unmatched junction bases: 5. CDR3 residues: CAISGAGGLTDTQYF. The CDR3 DNA reads TGTGCCATCAGTGGTGCGGGGGGCCTCACAGATACGCAGTATTTT.

The gene calls are TRBV5-1 and TRBJ1-5; no definite D call. The CDR3 contains 16 residues. From germline, CDR1 is SGHRS and CDR2 YFSETQ. V lost 0 bases, J lost 0 bases, and 10 bases lay in between. For the CDR3, the DNA is TGCGCCAGCAGCTTGGGAGTCGGTTATAGCAATCAGCCCCAGCATTTT. Amino acid sequence: CASSLGVGYSNQPQHF. Drawing the rest from reference TRBV5-1 and TRBJ1-5, the complete variable domain is KAGVTQTPRYLIKTRGQQVTLSCSPISGHRSVSWYQQTPGQGLQFLFEYFSETQRNKGNFPGRFSGRQFSNSRSEMNVSTLELGDSALYLCASSLGVGYSNQPQHFGDGTRLSIL.

This clone was found a few times. V usage is TRBV30 and J usage is TRBJ1-2; D is unresolved. V dropped 0 bases and J dropped 4 bases, with 9 bases sitting between them. This CDR3 has 13 amino acids. The germline V gene has CDR1 GTSNPN and CDR2 SVGIG (reference sequence). CDR3 region: CAWSVVGLYGYTF. CDR3 coding DNA: TGTGCCTGGAGTGTGGTAGGACTCTATGGCTACACCTTC.

The V gene is TRBV4-3, the J gene TRBJ1-5; D ambiguous. Germline loops: CDR1 LGHNA, CDR2 YSLEER. The CDR3 runs 15 residues. Trimming pared 1 base from V and 3 bases from J, leaving 10 bases between. CDR3 sequence reads: CASSQGPQFNQPQHF. The CDR3 DNA reads as TGCGCCAGCAGCCAAGGCCCACAGTTCAATCAGCCCCAGCATTTT.

The chain employs TRBV20-1 and TRBJ2-7; D perhaps matches TRBD2 (5 bases). The CDR3 totals 10 residues. Germline values: CDR1 DFQATT, CDR2 SNEGSKA (reference sequence). The CDR3 DNA reads as TGCATTCGGGAAACCTGCGAGCAGTACTTC. This gives the protein CIRETCEQYF.

In this sample, this clone turned up a few times. V usage is TRBV14 and J usage is TRBJ1-2; D gene uncertain. The CDR3 covers 13 residues. Germline CDR1 and CDR2: SGHDN and FVKESK. V dropped 4 bases and J dropped 6 bases, with 12 bases sitting between them. The CDR3 loop reads CASSPLQRDGYTF. CDR3 DNA: TGTGCCAGCAGCCCCTTACAGAGGGATGGCTACACCTTC.

This sequence joins TRBV6-1 and TRBJ2-7; possibly TRBD1 for D (7 bases). This CDR3 contains 15 residues. Germline-derived CDR1 and CDR2 are MNHNS and SASEGT. Trimming removed 5 bases from V and 4 bases from J, with 18 bases in between. CDR3: CASSMWGPGGYEQYF. DNA of the CDR3: TGTGCCAGCAGTATGTGGGGGCCAGGGGGGTACGAGCAGTACTTC.

J is TRBJ2-5 and V is TRBV7-2; a possible D gene is TRBD2 (6 bases). Germline CDR1 SGHTA, CDR2 FQGNSA. The CDR3 consists of 14 residues. Trimming cost V 6 bases and J 6 bases, with 17 bases left between them. The CDR3 coding sequence is TGTGCCAGCAGACGAGGGACTTCTGAACAGACCCAGTACTTC. Translated, it gives CASRRGTSEQTQYF. The entire variable domain, with the rest obtained from reference TRBV7-2 and TRBJ2-5, is as follows: GAGVSQSPSNKVTEKGKDVELRCDPISGHTALYWYRQSLGQGLEFLIYFQGNSAPDKSGLPSDRFSAERTGGSVSTLTIQRTQQEDSAVYLCASRRGTSEQTQYFGPGTRLLVL.

J is TRBJ2-7 and V is TRBV2; D is uncertain. Looked up from germline, CDR1 is SNHLY and CDR2 is FYNNEI. The CDR3 is 12 amino acids. V lost 7 bases to trimming and J lost 3 bases, with 10 bases between them. CDR3 in DNA: TGTGCCAGCACCCAAGGCGACTACGAGCAGTACTTC. Residues: CASTQGDYEQYF. Full variable domain (remainder filled in from reference TRBV2 and TRBJ2-7): EPEVTQTPSHQVTQMGQEVILRCVPISNHLYFYWYRQILGQKVEFLVSFYNNEISEKSEIFDDQFSVERPDGSNFTLKIRSTKLEDSAMYFCASTQGDYEQYFGPGTRLTVT.

The chain employs TRBV5-1 and TRBJ2-7, with D perhaps matching TRBD2 (6 bases). The germline V gene encodes CDR1 SGHRS and CDR2 YFSETQ. Trimming removed 3 bases from V and 5 bases from J, with 18 bases in between. The length of the CDR3 is 15 residues. The CDR3 sequence: CASSSDREKTHEQYF. Here the CDR3 DNA reads TGCGCCAGCAGCTCCGACCGGGAGAAAACCCACGAGCAGTACTTC.

The CDR3 DNA reads TGTGCCAGCAGCCGAGGACTAGCGGGGGACCCCACCGGGGAGCTGTTTTTT. Encoded protein: CASSRGLAGDPTGELFF. The gene calls are TRBV13 and TRBJ2-2; TRBD2 matches at 13 bases. There are 17 residues in the CDR3. Per the germline V gene, CDR1 is PRHDT and CDR2 is FYEKMQ (reference sequence). The V and J ends lost 5 bases and 4 bases, in that order; junction bases with no gene match: 7.

The chain links TRBV18 to TRBJ2-5, with 8 bases that match TRBD2. J lost 3 bases, V lost 1 base, and 7 bases had no gene match. The CDR3 has 16 residues. Germline V lookup: CDR1 KGHSH, CDR2 LQKENI. The CDR3 here is CASSPLGGGLEETQYF. The CDR3 coding sequence is TGTGCCAGCTCACCACTAGGCGGGGGGCTAGAAGAGACCCAGTACTTC.

The chain links TRBV11-2 to TRBJ2-7; TRBD1 matches 10 bases. CDR1 and CDR2 from the germline V gene are SGHAT and FQNNGV. The CDR3 contains 17 residues. The V gene end was trimmed by 7 bases and the J gene end by 0 bases; junction bases not matched to a gene: 12. CDR3 sequence (DNA): TGTGCCAGCAACCCGGGACAGGGGACCCTGAGCTCCTACGAGCAGTACTTC. Its translation: CASNPGQGTLSSYEQYF.

The chain links TRBV6-1 to TRBJ2-5; a weak D match, TRBD2 (6 bases). Germline assignment: CDR1 MNHNS and CDR2 SASEGT. This CDR3 comprises 15 residues. The ends were cut back, 5 bases at V and 2 bases at J, with 15 bases in the middle. This chain's CDR3 is CASSTPGLPQETQYF. The CDR3 DNA is TGTGCCAGCAGTACCCCGGGACTCCCACAAGAGACCCAGTACTTC.